This record covers a single TCR beta chain. What it recognizes is unknown. The record originates from a study of regulatory T cells in long-lasting Graves disease. General observations from the study: Authors noted too few samples as a limitation. When disease was persistent, TRBV28, TRBJ1-2 and TRBJ2-5 were the favored segments.

The V end lost 1 base, the J end lost 4 bases, and 13 bases lay between the germline ends. CDR3 length equals 15 residues. In germline, CDR1 is SEHNR, CDR2 FQNEAQ (reference sequence). Arm-PCR of CDR3 regions and iRepertoire HTBI primers were the basis on which TCR beta libraries were built. TCRdb re-analysed the multiplex PCR reads in MiXCR, keeping a single row per CDR3 protein. The table lists 650,000 to 700,000 distinct CDR3 sequences, around 30% of them singletons. Time point in this sample: persistent/refractory GD, antithyroid drugs over 5 years with positive TRAb. The TCR library was made from RNA extracted from PBMCs.

The source is a female donor with Graves disease. The sequences come from peripheral blood mononuclear cells (PBMCs), collected when the disease was refractory, from a patient treated with antithyroid drugs. V is TRBV7-9 and J is TRBJ1-2; D is undetermined. The CDR3 sequence: CASSLGGPSSYGYTF. The CDR3 DNA sequence: TGTGCCAGCAGCTTAGGGGGTCCTTCCTCCTATGGCTACACCTTC.